What follows are 28 T cell receptor beta chains derived from one specimen sequenced in a study of T cell changes during pregnancy in multiple sclerosis (dated by TCRdb to between 2018 and 2021). The library came from the immunoSEQ multiplex PCR assay. TCRdb mirrors the immuneACCESS table, restricted to in-frame sequences. Some clones are absent from its copies; in checked studies, under half trace to an unresolved V gene, and the reason for the others is unknown. Here the sample has tens of thousands of clones; roughly 90% occur a single time. Clones ranked in the top ten supply approximately 0.7% of the sample. This specimen was CD4+ T cells from peripheral blood mononuclear cells, taken before pregnancy. The receptors derive from a female donor with multiple sclerosis, enrolled in a pregnancy study.

The rearrangement links TRBV2 to TRBJ2-2; possible D gene TRBD2, 7 bases. The germline V gene encodes CDR1 SNHLY and CDR2 FYNNEI. The length of the CDR3 is 15 residues. The ends were cut back, 6 bases at V and 1 base at J, with 12 bases in the middle. The CDR3 reads CASRGRGRNTGELFF. CDR3 nucleotide sequence: TGTGCCAGCAGGGGGCGGGGGCGGAACACCGGGGAGCTGTTTTTT.

The rearrangement joins TRBV6-6 to TRBJ2-7; unclear D gene. With 4 bases removed from V and 4 bases from J, the gap between germline ends came to 5 bases. This CDR3 spans 11 amino acids. Germline loops: CDR1 MNHNY, CDR2 SVGAGI (reference sequence). In DNA form, the CDR3 reads TGTGCCAGCAGTTCCCCATACGAGCAGTACTTC. This translates into CASSSPYEQYF.

This clone occurred a few times. The CDR3 bases are TGTGCCAGCAGCCAAGAGTCGGGGGGAGAGGGTCAACTGTTTTTT. The encoded protein is CASSQESGGEGQLFF. The gene calls are TRBV21-1 and TRBJ1-4. TRBV21-1 counts as a pseudogene. The CDR3 length is 15 residues.

The chain is built from TRBV5-4 and TRBJ2-2; 7 bases are a match to TRBD2. Germline assignment: CDR1 SGHNT and CDR2 YYREEE (reference sequence). The CDR3 loop spans 16 amino acids. V lost 4 bases to trimming and J lost 4 bases; unmatched junction nucleotides: 10. In DNA form, the CDR3 reads TGTGCCAGCAGCCCGTTAGGACTAGTTGGCACCGGGGAGCTGTTTTTT. Translated, it gives CASSPLGLVGTGELFF.

V is TRBV11-3 and J is TRBJ2-7, with 9 bases aligning to TRBD1. The CDR3 sequence is 15 residues long. The V and J ends lost 5 bases and 3 bases, in that order; junction bases with no gene match: 8. CDR1 and CDR2 from the germline V gene are SGHNT and YENEEA. CDR3 in amino acids: CASSLETGGNYEQYF. The DNA for the CDR3 is TGTGCCAGCAGCCTTGAGACAGGGGGGAACTACGAGCAGTACTTC.

The chain recombines TRBV15 with TRBJ1-1; D might be TRBD1 (6 bases). Germline-derived CDR1 and CDR2 are LNHNV and YYDKDF (reference sequence). The germline V and J ends were trimmed by 5 bases and 10 bases, with 17 bases remaining between them. This CDR3 region has 13 residues. Here the CDR3 DNA reads TGTGCCACCAGCTTACGGGGGGACACCGGAGCTTTCTTT. This encodes CATSLRGDTGAFF.

This chain uses TRBV5-4 with TRBJ1-1; tentatively, D is TRBD1 (6 bases). CDR3 size: 15 residues. V was shortened by 3 bases and J by 5 bases, with 17 bases between the two germline ends. The germline gives CDR1 SGHNT, CDR2 YYREEE (reference sequence). The CDR3 DNA sequence: TGTGCCAGCAGCTCCTTGACAGGAACGAGAACTGAAGCTTTCTTT. Its translation: CASSSLTGTRTEAFF.

The rearrangement joins TRBV4-2 to TRBJ2-1; 7 nucleotides match TRBD2. V dropped 0 bases and J dropped 4; count of bases not matched to a gene: 9. Germline CDR1 LGHNA, CDR2 YNFKEQ. The CDR3 is made up of 17 amino acids. CDR3 protein: CASSQDQSSGTYNEQFF. In nucleotides, the CDR3 is TGTGCCAGCAGCCAAGATCAATCAAGCGGGACTTACAATGAGCAGTTCTTC.

The gene calls are TRBV6-5 and TRBJ1-5; no clear D gene. The CDR3 covers 14 residues. Germline V gene lookup returns CDR1 MNHEY and CDR2 SVGAGI. With 6 bases removed from V and 1 base from J, the gap between germline ends came to 10 bases. The CDR3 sequence is CASRELESNQPQHF. CDR3 DNA sequence: TGTGCCAGCAGGGAATTGGAGAGCAATCAGCCCCAGCATTTT.

The chain is built from TRBV11-3 and TRBJ2-1; D gene uncertain. Germline CDR1 and CDR2: SGHNT and YENEEA. Trimming stripped 1 base from V and 1 base from J, with 5 bases between. This CDR3 has 14 residues. CDR3 region: CASSLGGSYNEQFF. The CDR3 DNA sequence: TGTGCCAGCAGCTTAGGAGGTTCCTACAATGAGCAGTTCTTC.

The chain recombines TRBV19 with TRBJ2-1; 8 nucleotides agree with TRBD2. CDR1 is LNHDA, CDR2 SQIVND, per germline (reference sequence). V gave up 7 bases and J gave up 7 bases; unmatched junction bases: 9. The length of the CDR3 is 14 residues. Written as DNA, the CDR3 is TGTGCCAGTAATCCACTGACGGGAGGGAATGAGCAGTTCTTC. Translating it yields CASNPLTGGNEQFF.

The CDR3 DNA reads TGTGCCAGTAGTACAGTCCGATGGAGCAATCAGCCCCAGCATTTT. Its protein is CASSTVRWSNQPQHF. This chain uses TRBV19 with TRBJ1-5; no firm D call. The V end lost 4 bases, the J end lost 1 base, and 11 bases lay between the germline ends. There are 15 residues in the CDR3. The germline CDR1 and CDR2 sequences are LNHDA and SQIVND (reference sequence).

This chain connects TRBV5-1 to TRBJ1-2, with 9 bases fitting TRBD1. This CDR3 has 14 residues. Germline V gene sequence: CDR1 SGHRS, CDR2 YFSETQ. V lost 5 bases, J lost 8 bases, and 10 bases stayed unmatched. As DNA, the CDR3 is TGCGCCAGCAGGGGGACAGGGTACGGAAGCGGCTACACCTTC. Protein: CASRGTGYGSGYTF.

The chain has TRBV27 and TRBJ2-7, with 10 bases fitting TRBD2. The V segment lost 5 bases and the J segment 3 bases; nucleotides outside the gene matches: 13. This CDR3 is 17 amino acids long. Per germline, CDR1 MNHEY and CDR2 SMNVEV (reference sequence). Here the CDR3 reads CASSRAPQLAGYYEQYF. Here the CDR3 DNA reads TGTGCCAGCAGTCGCGCCCCCCAACTAGCGGGATACTACGAGCAGTACTTC.

V is TRBV9 and J is TRBJ1-6, with D possibly being TRBD1 (5 bases). The V and J ends lost 0 bases and 9 bases respectively, with 13 bases between them. Germline values: CDR1 SGDLS, CDR2 YYNGEE. CDR3 size: 15 residues. The CDR3 loop is CASSVASGVGSPLHF. The CDR3 bases are TGTGCCAGCAGCGTAGCGTCGGGGGTAGGTTCACCCCTCCACTTT.

This clone was picked up a small number of times. The chain is built from TRBV30 and TRBJ2-7, with unresolved D. Trimming removed 2 bases from V and 2 bases from J, with 7 bases in between. This CDR3 contains 12 residues. Germline V gene data show CDR1 as GTSNPN and CDR2 as SVGIG (reference sequence). CDR3 sequence reads: CAWSLSAYEQYF. The CDR3 DNA follows: TGTGCCTGGAGTTTATCGGCCTACGAGCAGTACTTC.

The chain employs TRBV5-8 and TRBJ2-3; D might be TRBD2 (6 bases). Germline CDR1 reads SGHTS; CDR2 reads YDEGEE. The CDR3 sequence is 17 residues long. V was clipped by 0 bases and J by 0 bases, with 14 bases between them. The CDR3 region has the DNA TGTGCCAGCAGCTTGGAATTGGCGGGGTTGAGCACAGATACGCAGTATTTT. This codes for CASSLELAGLSTDTQYF.

The table lists this clone with a few counts. The V call is TRBV29-1, the J call TRBJ1-1; D ambiguous. The CDR3 consists of 10 residues. Per the germline V gene, CDR1 is SQVTM and CDR2 is ANQGSEA. The V end lost 7 bases, the J end lost 3 bases, and 6 bases lay between the germline ends. Here the CDR3 reads CSGLHTEAFF. The CDR3 nucleotides read TGCAGCGGGCTTCACACTGAAGCTTTCTTT.

V usage is TRBV4-3 and J usage is TRBJ2-1; 10 bases fit TRBD2. This CDR3 has 18 amino acids. CDR1 is LGHNA, CDR2 YSLEER, per germline. Unmatched junction bases numbered 9, after V lost 3 bases and J lost 1 base. The CDR3 loop is CASSQGPLAGVSYNEQFF. The CDR3 bases are TGCGCCAGCAGCCAGGGCCCTCTAGCGGGGGTATCCTACAATGAGCAGTTCTTC.

J is TRBJ2-1 and V is TRBV7-7, with D possibly TRBD1 on 6 matching bases. Trimming shortened V by 1 base and J by 13 bases, and 14 bases separated the two germline ends. This CDR3 comprises 13 residues. In germline, CDR1 is SSHAT, CDR2 FNYEAQ (reference sequence). CDR3 bases: TGTGCCAGCAGCTTAGGACAGGAGAATATACAGTTCTTC. It translates to CASSLGQENIQFF.

The chain uses TRBV6-5 and TRBJ2-7; 9 nucleotides agree with TRBD2. Per germline, CDR1 MNHEY and CDR2 SVGAGI. The CDR3 runs to 16 residues. The V gene end was trimmed by 4 bases and the J gene end by 2 bases; junction bases not matched to a gene: 9. CDR3 DNA sequence: TGTGCCAGCAGTTCCCCTAGCGGGAAATTCCCCTACGAGCAGTACTTC. Its protein product is CASSSPSGKFPYEQYF.

This rearrangement joins TRBV28 to TRBJ2-1; 12 bases are a match to TRBD2. V shed 8 bases and J 6 bases; nucleotides not matched to a gene: 5. The CDR3 sequence is 14 residues long. CDR1 MDHEN and CDR2 SYDVKM come from the germline V gene. In nucleotides, the CDR3 is TGTGCCAGCGAGACTAGCGGGAGACCCAATGAGCAGTTCTTC. Translated, it gives CASETSGRPNEQFF.

In this sample, this clone turned up once. The V and J genes are TRBV15 and TRBJ1-1; D unclear. This CDR3 contains 17 residues. The ends were cut back, 0 bases at V and 0 bases at J, with 14 bases in the middle. The germline gives CDR1 LNHNV, CDR2 YYDKDF (reference sequence). The CDR3 DNA sequence: TGTGCCACCAGCAGAGATCTGTTGGGGAGGTTGAACACTGAAGCTTTCTTT. Translated, it gives CATSRDLLGRLNTEAFF.

The V and J genes are TRBV5-1 and TRBJ2-7; 12 nucleotides align to TRBD2. Unmatched junction bases numbered 14, after V lost 4 bases and J lost 6 bases. The CDR3 consists of 17 residues. Looked up from germline, CDR1 is SGHRS and CDR2 is YFSETQ. The DNA for the CDR3 is TGCGCCAGCAGCCCCTCGGTGGAGACTAGCGGGAGATCCGAGCAGTACTTC. As protein: CASSPSVETSGRSEQYF.

The chain employs TRBV6-1 and TRBJ1-2; TRBD1 matches at 10 bases. This CDR3 contains 11 residues. Germline-derived CDR1 and CDR2 are MNHNS and SASEGT. V was clipped by 10 bases and J by 7 bases; unmatched bases: 3. The CDR3 protein is CATGQGGGYTF. The CDR3 coding sequence is TGTGCCACAGGACAGGGGGGTGGCTACACCTTC.

This chain links TRBV29-1 with TRBJ1-1; 8 positions agree with TRBD1. CDR3 size: 13 residues. CDR1 and CDR2 from the germline V gene are SQVTM and ANQGSEA. V shed 7 bases, J shed 0 bases, and the junction held 4 bases outside the gene matches. CDR3 region: CSAQTGVNTEAFF. The CDR3 DNA is TGCAGCGCCCAGACAGGGGTGAACACTGAAGCTTTCTTT.

This rearrangement joins TRBV6-6 to TRBJ2-1; 9 bases align to TRBD2. The germline V gene has CDR1 MNHNY and CDR2 SVGAGI (reference sequence). V trimming: 6 bases; J trimming: 0 bases; junction bases outside the gene matches: 3. CDR3 size: 15 residues. CDR3 residues: CASRDSGGSYNEQFF. The CDR3 DNA is TGTGCCAGCAGGGATAGCGGGGGCTCCTACAATGAGCAGTTCTTC.

Only a few counts were recorded for this clone. The chain employs TRBV14 and TRBJ2-1, with a tentative D call TRBD2 (5 bases). V lost 3 bases, J lost 4 bases, and 10 bases lay in between. Germline CDR1 reads SGHDN; CDR2 reads FVKESK. There are 14 residues in the CDR3. The CDR3 DNA reads TGTGCCAGCAGCCATAGAGGGATTTACAATGAGCAGTTCTTC. This translates into CASSHRGIYNEQFF.